These 26 T cell receptor beta chains came from one sample sequenced in a study of neurological immune-mediated disorders. TCRdb analysed the 5' RACE reads with MiXCR anew, one entry per CDR3 protein. The sample lists approximately 30,000 distinct CDR3 sequences; 10% to 15% were seen once. As to time point: technical triplicate 2. The sample consisted of CD4+ T cells from blood. Receptor source: a female donor with HTLV-1-associated myelopathy (HAM/TSP).

Regarding this clonotype: One end of the junction varies from germline; a read error may be responsible. The rearrangement joins TRBV2 to TRBJ1-5; D ambiguous. The germline CDR1 and CDR2 sequences are SNHLY and FYNNEI. CDR3 length equals 12 residues. For the CDR3, the DNA is TGTGCCAGCAGTGGGCAAAATCATCCCCATCATTTT. As protein: CASSGQNHPHHF. The complete variable domain, with remaining parts taken from reference TRBV2 and TRBJ1-5, reads EPEVTQTPSHQVTQMGQEVILRCVPISNHLYFYWYRQILGQKVEFLVSFYNNEISEKSEIFDDQFSVERPDGSNFTLKIRSTKLEDSAMYFCASSGQNHPHHFGDGTRLSIL.

This clonotype was observed many times. The J gene is TRBJ2-3, the V gene TRBV5-1; 7 nucleotides line up with TRBD1. With V trimmed by 0 bases and J by 5 bases, 3 bases remained unmatched. This CDR3 has 14 amino acids. Germline values: CDR1 SGHRS, CDR2 YFSETQ. The CDR3 here is CASSLGTGRDTQYF. CDR3 coding DNA: TGCGCCAGCAGCTTGGGGACAGGAAGAGATACGCAGTATTTT.

This clonotype was seen at least ten times. The DNA for the CDR3 is TGTGCCAGCAGCTTGGGGGAGGGATTAAACACCTTC. It codes for CASSLGEGLNTF. The rearrangement joins TRBV7-2 to TRBJ1-2; D perhaps matches TRBD1 (5 bases). Trimming left V 3 bases short and J 12 bases short, with 14 bases between. CDR3 length equals 12 residues. Germline V gene sequence: CDR1 SGHTA, CDR2 FQGNSA.

The table lists this clonotype with many counts. The chain couples TRBV20-1 to TRBJ2-3; D is possibly TRBD2 (6 bases). Germline CDR1 is DFQATT and CDR2 is SNEGSKA (reference sequence). V lost 6 bases, J lost 3 bases, and 13 bases lay in between. CDR3 length: 13 residues. CDR3 DNA sequence: TGCAGTGCCAACACGGCGGGGACAGATACGCAGTATTTT. Residues: CSANTAGTDTQYF.

The V gene is TRBV7-9, the J gene TRBJ2-1, with D possibly matching TRBD2 (6 bases). Germline V gene lookup returns CDR1 SEHNR and CDR2 FQNEAQ (reference sequence). The V and J ends lost 2 bases and 10 bases respectively, with 15 bases between them. The CDR3 has 14 amino acids. CDR3 DNA sequence: TGTGCCAGCAGCTTAAGTGGGGGGAGTCGGGAGCAGTTCTTC. It is translated as CASSLSGGSREQFF.

Relative to its sample, this clonotype is medium-sized (0.01 to 0.1%). The gene calls are TRBV10-3 and TRBJ2-2; D may be TRBD2 (6 bases). The germline gives CDR1 ENHRY, CDR2 SYGVKD. V was cut by 10 bases and J by 2 bases, with 14 bases left in between. This CDR3 region has 14 residues. The CDR3 reads CATRSGLNTGELFF. CDR3 bases: TGTGCCACCAGATCGGGACTTAACACCGGGGAGCTGTTTTTT.

This clonotype was counted at least ten times. The chain couples TRBV2 to TRBJ2-5; no definite D call. V dropped 8 bases and J dropped 5 bases, with 6 bases sitting between them. CDR3 size: 10 residues. The germline V gene encodes CDR1 SNHLY and CDR2 FYNNEI. CDR3: CASVWETQYF. In nucleotides, the CDR3 is TGTGCCAGCGTGTGGGAGACCCAGTACTTC.

This clonotype is medium-sized by share. This chain joins TRBV7-6 and TRBJ2-3; the match to TRBD1 covers 9 bases. V trimming: 5 bases; J trimming: 2 bases; junction bases outside the gene matches: 5. Germline-derived CDR1 and CDR2 are SGHVS and FNYEAQ. The CDR3 sequence is 15 residues long. As DNA, the CDR3 is TGTGCCAGCAGCCGTTTACAGGGGGCCACAGATACGCAGTATTTT. Translation: CASSRLQGATDTQYF. The full variable domain, in which reference TRBV7-6 and TRBJ2-3 provide the parts outside the CDR3, is GAGVSQSPRYKVTKRGQDVALRCDPISGHVSLYWYRQALGQGPEFLTYFNYEAQQDKSGLPNDRFSAERPEGSISTLTIQRTEQRDSAMYRCASSRLQGATDTQYFGPGTRLTVL.

This clonotype has ten or more counts. The chain combines TRBV18 with TRBJ1-1, with 7 bases lining up with TRBD1. This CDR3 is built from 15 residues. Trimming took 1 base from V and 0 from J; bases not matched to a gene: 2. Germline V gene data show CDR1 as KGHSH and CDR2 as LQKENI. Here the CDR3 DNA reads TGTGCCAGCTCACCACAGGGGGCTTTGAACACTGAAGCTTTCTTT. It yields the protein CASSPQGALNTEAFF. The full variable domain, its missing parts supplied by reference TRBV18 and TRBJ1-1, is NAGVMQNPRHLVRRRGQEARLRCSPMKGHSHVYWYRQLPEEGLKFMVYLQKENIIDESGMPKERFSAEFPKEGPSILRIQQVVRGDSAAYFCASSPQGALNTEAFFGQGTRLTVV.

At least ten counts were recorded for this clonotype. The chain combines TRBV29-1 with TRBJ1-2; TRBD1 aligns across 11 bases. V gave up 7 bases and J gave up 4 bases; unmatched junction bases: 5. Looked up from germline, CDR1 is SQVTM and CDR2 is ANQGSEA. The CDR3 has 13 amino acids. CDR3 nucleotide sequence: TGCAGCGCTCTGGGACAGGGGGTCTATGGCTACACCTTC. Its translation: CSALGQGVYGYTF.

This clonotype was seen many times. This rearrangement joins TRBV7-9 to TRBJ2-3; a possible D gene is TRBD1 (5 bases). Germline V lookup: CDR1 SEHNR, CDR2 FQNEAQ (reference sequence). This CDR3 is 17 amino acids long. Trimming removed 1 base from V and 2 bases from J, with 16 bases in between. The CDR3 bases are TGTGCCAGCAGCTTAGGTGCTGGGGCACCTTACACAGATACGCAGTATTTT. Encoded protein: CASSLGAGAPYTDTQYF.

In regard to this clonotype: Sequence at one end of the junction differs from germline and may be a read error. V is TRBV28 and J is TRBJ1-6; D may be TRBD1 (5 bases). CDR1 is MDHEN, CDR2 SYDVKM, per germline. CDR3 size: 13 residues. In DNA form, the CDR3 reads TGTCCCAGCAATCCCACGGGGGTTTCACCCCTCCACTTT. Its protein product is CPSNPTGVSPLHF.

The table lists this clonotype with many counts. The chain employs TRBV5-1 and TRBJ2-2; 10 bases align to TRBD2. Germline lookup yields CDR1 SGHRS and CDR2 YFSETQ. The CDR3 covers 16 residues. The J segment lost 4 bases and the V segment lost 4 bases, leaving 7 bases of the junction unmatched. The CDR3 sequence: CASSLLAGEGTGELFF. The CDR3 DNA reads TGCGCCAGCAGCCTCCTAGCGGGAGAGGGCACCGGGGAGCTGTTTTTT.

Ten or more counts support this clonotype. The chain has TRBV29-1 and TRBJ1-1; 7 nucleotides line up with TRBD1. After removal of 1 base from V and 4 bases from J, the junction contained 6 bases not matched to a gene. CDR1 and CDR2 from the germline V gene are SQVTM and ANQGSEA. The length of the CDR3 is 14 residues. The CDR3 sequence is CSVEVQGGATEAFF. DNA for the CDR3: TGCAGCGTTGAAGTCCAGGGGGGTGCCACTGAAGCTTTCTTT.

This clonotype appeared many times. J is TRBJ1-1 and V is TRBV6-4, with 7 bases that match TRBD1. This CDR3 contains 14 residues. V trimming: 7 bases; J trimming: 3 bases; junction bases outside the gene matches: 8. CDR1 is MRHNA, CDR2 SNTAGT, per germline. Here the CDR3 reads CASKPDRTYTEAFF. CDR3 DNA: TGTGCCAGCAAACCGGACAGGACCTACACTGAAGCTTTCTTT.

At least ten counts were recorded for this clonotype. This chain joins TRBV25-1 and TRBJ2-6, with D perhaps TRBD1 (6 bases). The CDR3 covers 18 residues. V shed 3 bases and J shed 4 bases, with 19 bases lying between them. Germline assignment: CDR1 MGHDK and CDR2 SYGVNS. Here the CDR3 reads CASSEASWGHSGANVLTF. The CDR3, as DNA: TGTGCCAGCAGTGAGGCTTCCTGGGGGCACTCCGGGGCCAACGTCCTGACTTTC.

Remarks on this clonotype: Since no conserved phenylalanine or tryptophan closes the CDR3, a read error is the likely cause. The chain combines TRBV6-6 with TRBJ2-5; D gene ambiguous. The V gene's germline CDR1 is MNHNY and CDR2 SVGAGI (reference sequence). There are 14 residues in the CDR3. The CDR3 DNA reads TGTACCAGCAGTAGGAGTGGCAGGCAAGAGACCCAGTACTTA. Translated, it gives CTSSRSGRQETQYL.

Turning to this clonotype: The junction departs from the called germline gene at one end, perhaps through a read error. The V gene is TRBV12-3 or TRBV12-4, the J gene TRBJ1-5; possibly TRBD1 for D (5 bases). The CDR3 is 14 amino acids. The CDR3 loop is CASRATVLNQPHHF. CDR3 nucleotides: TGTGCCAGCAGGGCGACAGTGCTTAATCAGCCCCATCATTTT.

Many counts were recorded for this clonotype. The rearrangement links TRBV18 to TRBJ2-3; 9 nucleotides align to TRBD1. The V segment lost 5 bases and the J segment 3 bases; nucleotides outside the gene matches: 3. There are 14 residues in the CDR3. CDR1 KGHSH and CDR2 LQKENI come from the germline V gene. CDR3 amino acids: CASSDRGSTDTQYF. As DNA, the CDR3 is TGTGCCAGCTCAGACAGGGGGTCAACAGATACGCAGTATTTT.

This clonotype is judged medium-sized. The chain carries TRBV5-6 and TRBJ2-5; unclear D gene. V lost 1 base, J lost 0 bases, and 7 bases lay in between. The V gene's germline CDR1 is SGHDT and CDR2 YYEEEE. This CDR3 region has 14 residues. The CDR3 DNA reads TGTGCCAGCAGCTTGACGTGGTACCAAGAGACCCAGTACTTC. Protein: CASSLTWYQETQYF.

This clonotype was detected ten times or more. V usage is TRBV5-1 and J usage is TRBJ2-5, with D unresolved. This CDR3 is 13 amino acids long. The germline CDR1 and CDR2 sequences are SGHRS and YFSETQ. V lost 0 bases to trimming and J lost 5 bases, with 8 bases between them. CDR3 coding DNA: TGCGCCAGCAGCTTGGCTCCGCGGGAGACCCAGTACTTC. It translates to CASSLAPRETQYF.

This clonotype came up many times. V gene TRBV10-3 combines with J gene TRBJ2-3; possibly TRBD1 for D (5 bases). Germline assignment: CDR1 ENHRY and CDR2 SYGVKD. The CDR3 has 16 amino acids. The V end lost 4 bases, the J end lost 0 bases, and 14 bases lay between the germline ends. The CDR3 here is CAISGPEGVSTDTQYF. The CDR3 DNA follows: TGTGCCATCAGTGGTCCTGAAGGGGTCAGCACAGATACGCAGTATTTT.

This clonotype was observed at least ten times. The V call is TRBV7-9, the J call TRBJ1-5, with D perhaps matching TRBD1 (5 bases). CDR1 SEHNR and CDR2 FQNEAQ come from the germline V gene (reference sequence). The CDR3 loop spans 15 amino acids. V gave up 3 bases and J gave up 4 bases, with 13 bases separating them. CDR3 residues: CASSLGTGNNQPQHF. In nucleotides, the CDR3 is TGTGCCAGCAGCTTGGGGACGGGGAATAATCAGCCCCAGCATTTT.

Many counts were recorded for this clonotype. V gene TRBV20-1 combines with J gene TRBJ2-1, with TRBD2 matching over 11 bases. V lost 3 bases to trimming and J lost 3 bases; unmatched junction nucleotides: 7. CDR3 size: 16 residues. Germline CDR1 is DFQATT and CDR2 is SNEGSKA (reference sequence). The CDR3 coding sequence is TGCAGTGCTAGCGGTCCCACTAGCGGGAGCTACAATGAGCAGTTCTTC. Amino acid sequence: CSASGPTSGSYNEQFF.

This clonotype was counted at least ten times. The rearrangement uses TRBV5-1 and TRBJ2-3; 8 bases fit TRBD2. Per germline, CDR1 SGHRS and CDR2 YFSETQ. Trimming took 4 bases from V and 2 from J; bases not matched to a gene: 3. This CDR3 region has 14 residues. CDR3 nucleotides: TGCGCCAGCAGCCCGGGGGGGGCCACAGATACGCAGTATTTT. This translates into CASSPGGATDTQYF.

This clonotype has at least ten counts. The rearrangement joins TRBV28 to TRBJ2-2; D may be TRBD1 (5 bases). CDR1 MDHEN and CDR2 SYDVKM come from the germline V gene. With 6 bases removed from V and 0 bases from J, the gap between germline ends came to 8 bases. This CDR3 contains 14 residues. Here the CDR3 reads CASRKGTNTGELFF. CDR3 sequence (DNA): TGTGCCAGCAGGAAGGGGACGAACACCGGGGAGCTGTTTTTT.